The 10 T cell receptor beta chains below were found in one sample sequenced in a study of blood T cells in healthy people across ages. Through a sample-barcoded 5' primer and a J-beta primer mix, a second PCR was run for roughly 6 to 11 cycles. Using its own MiXCR run on the 5' RACE reads, TCRdb lists one record per CDR3 protein. Of about 500,000 distinct CDR3 sequences in the sample, about 24% were seen once. A further study also used this sample, focusing on T cells of mothers and their children.

The sample consisted of blood. Source of these receptors: a boy aged 10-17 years in good health.

The rearrangement uses TRBV7-2 and TRBJ2-1; D might be TRBD1 or TRBD2, each matching 6 bases. Per germline, CDR1 SGHTA and CDR2 FQGNSA. The CDR3 spans 13 residues. Trimming shortened V by 5 bases and J by 10 bases, and 15 bases separated the two germline ends. The CDR3 sequence is CASSPPWRGEQFF. CDR3 nucleotide sequence: TGTGCCAGCAGCCCCCCCTGGAGGGGGGAGCAGTTCTTC.

The gene calls are TRBV20-1 and TRBJ1-2; 8 bases are shared with TRBD1. Germline loops: CDR1 DFQATT, CDR2 SNEGSKA (reference sequence). The junction had 10 bases not matched to a gene; V was cut back by 6 bases and J by 7 bases. The length of the CDR3 is 13 residues. CDR3 in DNA: TGCAGTGCCACGCCGCAGGGGGCAGGTGGCTACACCTTC. This gives the protein CSATPQGAGGYTF.

The J gene is TRBJ1-2, the V gene TRBV20-1, with D uncertain. CDR1 DFQATT and CDR2 SNEGSKA come from the germline V gene (reference sequence). Trimming stripped 6 bases from V and 2 bases from J, with 10 bases between. This CDR3 region has 12 residues. The DNA of the CDR3 is TGCAGTGCAAGGGAGTTCAACTATGGCTACACCTTC. It yields the protein CSAREFNYGYTF.

The chain links TRBV20-1 to TRBJ1-1, with D maybe TRBD1 (6 bases). The CDR3 is 16 amino acids. Germline lookup yields CDR1 DFQATT and CDR2 SNEGSKA (reference sequence). Trimming removed 5 bases at V and 1 base at J, with 20 bases between. The CDR3, as DNA: TGCAGTGCTCCCGAGAGGGACGGGGGCCCGAACACTGAAGCTTTCTTT. Translating gives CSAPERDGGPNTEAFF.

This clonotype came up a few times. This chain connects TRBV7-9 to TRBJ2-3; D might be TRBD1 (6 bases). Germline V gives CDR1 SEHNR, CDR2 FQNEAQ (reference sequence). The CDR3 has 15 amino acids. Between the trimmed V and J ends, which lost 8 bases and 0 bases, there was a span of 15 bases. CDR3 DNA sequence: TGTGCCAGCTCAAAAGGGGGAAGTAGCACAGATACGCAGTATTTT. The encoded protein is CASSKGGSSTDTQYF.

The V and J genes are TRBV11-2 and TRBJ2-2, with TRBD1 matching 7 bases. This CDR3 contains 15 residues. Germline assignment: CDR1 SGHAT and CDR2 FQNNGV. Trimming took 4 bases from V and 1 from J; bases not matched to a gene: 3. CDR3 residues: CASSWGTVNTGELFF. The DNA of the CDR3 is TGTGCCAGCAGCTGGGGGACAGTGAACACCGGGGAGCTGTTTTTT.

A remark on this clonotype: A much more abundant neighbour one base away suggests this may be a read error. The chain uses TRBV20-1 and TRBJ2-7; 10 nucleotides match TRBD2. Germline V gives CDR1 DFQATT, CDR2 SNEGSKA (reference sequence). V was pared by 2 bases and J by 3 bases, with 7 bases of the junction left unmatched. The CDR3 is 15 amino acids. The CDR3 DNA reads TGCAGTGCTAGATACGGGCTAGCGGGAGTCTACGAGCAGTACTTC. This encodes CSARYGLAGVYEQYF.

Only a few counts were recorded for this clonotype. The chain uses TRBV20-1 and TRBJ2-5, with D perhaps matching TRBD1 (5 bases). CDR3 length: 13 residues. Germline loops: CDR1 DFQATT, CDR2 SNEGSKA (reference sequence). V lost 5 bases and J lost 2, with 12 bases in between. CDR3 nucleotides: TGCAGTGCTGTCACAGGTGGGCAAGAGACCCAGTACTTC. Translation gives CSAVTGGQETQYF.

This chain links TRBV7-2 with TRBJ1-1, with TRBD1 as a possible D gene (5 bases). The CDR3 covers 15 residues. Trimming took off 5 bases at V and 4 bases at J, with 17 bases between the two ends. Germline V gene lookup returns CDR1 SGHTA and CDR2 FQGNSA. The CDR3 loop is CASSRILSGRTEAFF. The CDR3 coding sequence is TGTGCCAGCAGCCGAATACTTTCAGGGCGCACTGAAGCTTTCTTT.

In the case of this clonotype: The junction departs from the called germline gene at one end, perhaps through a read error. This sequence joins TRBV28 and TRBJ2-2; 10 bases fit TRBD1. The CDR3 is 15 residues long. Germline loops: CDR1 MDHEN, CDR2 SYDVKM. The CDR3 is CANSSGTGAPGELFF. CDR3 nucleotides: TGTGCCAACAGTTCCGGGACAGGGGCTCCCGGGGAGCTGTTTTTT. Using reference TRBV28 and TRBJ2-2 for the parts outside the CDR3, the full variable domain is DVKVTQSSRYLVKRTGEKVFLECVQDMDHENMFWYRQDPGLGLRLIYFSYDVKMKEKGDIPEGYSVSREKKERFSLILESASTNQTSMYLCANSSGTGAPGELFFGEGSRLTVL.